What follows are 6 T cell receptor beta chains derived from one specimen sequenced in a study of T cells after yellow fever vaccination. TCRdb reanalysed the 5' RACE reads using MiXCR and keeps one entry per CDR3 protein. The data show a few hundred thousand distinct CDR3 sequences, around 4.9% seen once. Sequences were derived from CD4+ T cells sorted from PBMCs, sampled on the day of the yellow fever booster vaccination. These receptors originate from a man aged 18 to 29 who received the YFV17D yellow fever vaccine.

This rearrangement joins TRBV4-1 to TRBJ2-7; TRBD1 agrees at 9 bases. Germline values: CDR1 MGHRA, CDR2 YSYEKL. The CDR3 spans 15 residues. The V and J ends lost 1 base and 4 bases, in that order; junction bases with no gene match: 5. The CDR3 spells CASSQGQGGSYEQYF. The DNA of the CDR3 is TGCGCCAGCAGCCAAGGACAGGGGGGAAGTTACGAGCAGTACTTC.

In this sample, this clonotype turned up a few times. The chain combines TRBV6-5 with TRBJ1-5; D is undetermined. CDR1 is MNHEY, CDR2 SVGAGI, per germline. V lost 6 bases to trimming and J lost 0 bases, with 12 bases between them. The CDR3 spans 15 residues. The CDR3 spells CASSFGLNSNQPQHF. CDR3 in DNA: TGTGCCAGCAGCTTTGGGTTGAATAGCAATCAGCCCCAGCATTTT.

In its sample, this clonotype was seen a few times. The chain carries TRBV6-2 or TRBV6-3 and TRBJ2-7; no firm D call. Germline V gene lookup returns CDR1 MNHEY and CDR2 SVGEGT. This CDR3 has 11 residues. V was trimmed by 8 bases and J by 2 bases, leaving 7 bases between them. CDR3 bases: TGTGCCAGCGGTATGGCCTACGAGCAGTACGTC. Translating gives CASGMAYEQYV.

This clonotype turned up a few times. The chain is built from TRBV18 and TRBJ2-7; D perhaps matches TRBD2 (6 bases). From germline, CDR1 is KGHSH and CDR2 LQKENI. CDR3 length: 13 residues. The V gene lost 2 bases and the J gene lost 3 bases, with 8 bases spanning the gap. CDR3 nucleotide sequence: TGTGCCAGCTCACCAGCCGGGGGCTACGAGCAGTACGTC. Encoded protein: CASSPAGGYEQYV.

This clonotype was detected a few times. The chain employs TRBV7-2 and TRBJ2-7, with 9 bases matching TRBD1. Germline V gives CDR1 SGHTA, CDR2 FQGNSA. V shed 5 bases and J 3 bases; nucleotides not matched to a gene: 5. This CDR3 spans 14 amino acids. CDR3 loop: CASSPLGQGYEQYV. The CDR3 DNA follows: TGTGCCAGCAGCCCCCTGGGACAGGGCTACGAGCAGTACGTC.

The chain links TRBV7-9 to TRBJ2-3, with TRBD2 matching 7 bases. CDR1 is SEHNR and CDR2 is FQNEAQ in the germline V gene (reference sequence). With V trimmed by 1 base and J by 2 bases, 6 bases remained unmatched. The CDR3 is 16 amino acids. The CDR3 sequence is CASSLVKRGYTDTQYF. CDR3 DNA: TGTGCCAGCAGCTTAGTGAAGCGGGGATACACAGATACGCAGTATTTT.